These T cell receptor beta chains were read from a single sample in a study of blood T cell repertoires in COVID-19. TCRdb keeps only in-frame clones here, not all; method: immunoSEQ multiplex PCR. The profile shows 75,000 to 100,000 clones, roughly four fifths of them singletons. Sequencing was done on a sample of peripheral blood. The receptors come from a human donor in a cohort sampled during active COVID-19. CDR3s include the opening cysteine and the closing phenylalanine or tryptophan. Each record gives: clone size, V gene, J gene, D gene, CDR3 DNA, CDR3 protein. A D gene is named only where the DNA matches it firmly. The listing skips clone size in some rows; elsewhere it reads once, few, many or a size class.

.	TRBV7-2	TRBJ1-5	.	TGTGCCAGCAGCTTTCTCGGAGGCAATCAGCCCCAGCATTTT	CASSFLGGNQPQHF
once	TRBV18	TRBJ1-1	.	TGTGCCAGCTCACCCCATCGGACAGCGCCCACAAACACTGAAGCTTTCTTT	CASSPHRTAPTNTEAFF
.	TRBV5-5	TRBJ1-4	.	TGTGCCAGCAGCCGGACACTCCATAATGAAAAACTGTTTTTT	CASSRTLHNEKLFF
once	TRBV10-3	TRBJ2-3	TRBD2	TGTGCCATCAGTAAGACTAGCGGGGGGGTGGATACGCAGTATTTT	CAISKTSGGVDTQYF
.	TRBV25-1	TRBJ2-7	.	TGTGCCAGCAGTGTTACAGGGACCCTCGAGCAGTACTTC	CASSVTGTLEQYF
.	TRBV2	TRBJ1-5	.	TGTGCCAGCAGTGAAGGGTCGTCCAGGGGTCAGCCCCAGCATTTT	CASSEGSSRGQPQHF
.	TRBV2	TRBJ1-1	.	TGTGCCACTAACAGGGCTGGCACTGAAGCTTTCTTT	CATNRAGTEAFF
many	TRBV28	TRBJ2-1	TRBD2	TGTGCCAGCAGTCTCTTCCGGGGGGGCCTCAATGAGCAGTTCTTC	CASSLFRGGLNEQFF
many	TRBV5-5	TRBJ1-3	TRBD1	TGTGCCAGCAGCTCAATACAGGGGTCCGTAGGAAACACCATATATTTT	CASSSIQGSVGNTIYF
.	TRBV27	TRBJ1-2	.	TGTGCCAGCAGTCTACGAGCGGGTAACTATGGCTACACCTTC	CASSLRAGNYGYTF
.	TRBV6-6	TRBJ2-7	TRBD1	TGTGCCAGCAGCTGGACAGGCTACGAGCAGTACTTC	CASSWTGYEQYF
.	TRBV5-1	TRBJ1-1	TRBD1	TGCGCCAGCAGCTTATCACAGGGGGCGCCGGTTCAGGCTTTCTTT	CASSLSQGAPVQAFF
.	TRBV7-8	TRBJ1-2	.	TGTGCCAGCAGCTTAGGGCGAGGATATGGCTACACCTTC	CASSLGRGYGYTF
.	TRBV5-4	TRBJ1-2	TRBD1	TGTGCCAGCAGCTTGATACAGGGGAACTATGGCTACACCTTC	CASSLIQGNYGYTF
.	TRBV10-2	TRBJ2-2	TRBD2	TGCGCCAGCAAGCGCGGGGGGACGAACACCGGGGAGCTGTTTTTT	CASKRGGTNTGELFF
once	TRBV5-4	TRBJ1-2	.	TGTGCCAGCAGCTTGGCGGGGGTCGGCGGCTACACCTTC	CASSLAGVGGYTF
.	TRBV4-1	TRBJ2-3	TRBD2	TGCGCCAGCAGCCAAGATTCCGGACTAGTCTCGGATACGCAGTATTTT	CASSQDSGLVSDTQYF
.	TRBV7-3	TRBJ2-7	TRBD2	TGTGCCAGCTCATTTCAAAGCGGGGGGGCATACGAGCAGTACTTC	CASSFQSGGAYEQYF
.	TRBV28	TRBJ2-7	TRBD1	TGTGCCAGCAGTTCCACCTCAGGGGGCAGAACCTACGAGCAGTACTTC	CASSSTSGGRTYEQYF
once	TRBV6-5	TRBJ1-1	.	TGTGCCAGCAGTTACGTGGGGGGTGGACGGAACACTGAAGCTTTCTTT	CASSYVGGGRNTEAFF
many	TRBV5-8	TRBJ2-1	TRBD2	TGTGCCAGCAGCTTGGTCTTAAGCGTGCGCGGGGGGGCTAATGAGCAGTTCTTC	CASSLVLSVRGGANEQFF
.	TRBV3-1/TRBV3-2	TRBJ2-7	.	TGTGCCAGCAGCCACATCGGACAGCCCGCCTACGAGCAGTACTTC	CASSHIGQPAYEQYF
.	TRBV12-3/TRBV12-4	TRBJ2-7	.	TGTGCCAGCAGTTTAGGGGGGGGCCGTGGATACTTC	CASSLGGGRGYF
once	TRBV3-1/TRBV3-2	TRBJ1-3	.	TGTGCCAGCAGCCAGTTCGGGGGATTCGCTGGAAACACCATATATTTT	CASSQFGGFAGNTIYF
.	TRBV2	TRBJ2-1	TRBD1	TGTGCCAGCAGTAAGGACAGGGGCTCCTACAATGAGCAGTTCTTC	CASSKDRGSYNEQFF
few	TRBV5-1	TRBJ2-7	TRBD1	TGCGCCAGCAGCTTAACCGGGACAGGGACCTACGAGCAGTACTTC	CASSLTGTGTYEQYF
.	TRBV21-1	TRBJ1-5	.	TGTGCCAGCAGCAATATGTCCATACGGGGCAATCAGCCCCAGCATTTT	CASSNMSIRGNQPQHF